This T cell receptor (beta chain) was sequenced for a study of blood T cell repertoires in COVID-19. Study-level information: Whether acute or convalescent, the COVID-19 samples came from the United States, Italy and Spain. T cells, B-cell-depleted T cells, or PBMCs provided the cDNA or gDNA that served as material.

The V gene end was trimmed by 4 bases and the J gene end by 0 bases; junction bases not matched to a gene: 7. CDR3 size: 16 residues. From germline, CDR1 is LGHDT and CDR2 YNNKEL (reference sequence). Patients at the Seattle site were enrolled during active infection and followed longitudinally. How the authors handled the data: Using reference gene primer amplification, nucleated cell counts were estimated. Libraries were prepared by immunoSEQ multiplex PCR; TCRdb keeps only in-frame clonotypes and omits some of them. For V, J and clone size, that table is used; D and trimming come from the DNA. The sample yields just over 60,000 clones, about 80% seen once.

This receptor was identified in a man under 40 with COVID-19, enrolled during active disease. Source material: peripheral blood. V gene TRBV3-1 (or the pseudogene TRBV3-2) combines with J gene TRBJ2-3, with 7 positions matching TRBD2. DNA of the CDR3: TGTGCCAGCAGCCCATCACTAGCGCCTAGCACAGATACGCAGTATTTT. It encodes CASSPSLAPSTDTQYF.